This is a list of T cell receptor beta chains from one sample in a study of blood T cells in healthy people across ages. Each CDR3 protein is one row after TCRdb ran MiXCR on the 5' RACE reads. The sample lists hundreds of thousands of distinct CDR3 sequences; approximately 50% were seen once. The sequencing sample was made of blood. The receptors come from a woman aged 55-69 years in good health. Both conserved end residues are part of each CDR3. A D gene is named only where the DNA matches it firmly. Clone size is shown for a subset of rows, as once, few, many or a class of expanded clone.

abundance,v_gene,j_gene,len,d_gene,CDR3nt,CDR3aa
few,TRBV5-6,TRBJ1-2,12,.,TGTGCCAGCAGTGTGGAGGTGTATGGCTACACCTTC,CASSVEVYGYTF
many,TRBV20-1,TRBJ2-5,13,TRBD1,TGCAGTGCTAGAACAGGGGGCTTGGAGACCCAGTACTTC,CSARTGGLETQYF
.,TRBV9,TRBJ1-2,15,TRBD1,TGTGCCAGCAGCGTATCCGGGACAGTAAACTATGGCTACACCTTC,CASSVSGTVNYGYTF
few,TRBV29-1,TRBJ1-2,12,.,TGCAGCGTTGAAGTCGGAGGGACGGCGTCCACCTTC,CSVEVGGTASTF
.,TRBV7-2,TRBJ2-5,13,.,TGTGCCAGCAGCTCCTCCTATTCAGAGACCCGGTACTTC,CASSSSYSETRYF
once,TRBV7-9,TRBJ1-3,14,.,TGTGCCAGCAGCTTTCAGGGCTCTGGAAACACCATATATTTT,CASSFQGSGNTIYF
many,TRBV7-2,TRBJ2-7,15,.,TGTGCCAGCAGCTTAGCGGGCGGGGGCGTCTACGAGCAGTACTTC,CASSLAGGGVYEQYF
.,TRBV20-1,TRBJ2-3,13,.,TGCAGTGCCAGGACGGTGGGCACAGATACGCAGTATTTT,CSARTVGTDTQYF
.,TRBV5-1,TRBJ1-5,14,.,TGCGCCAGCAGACCCGACAGCAGCAATCAGCCCCAGCATTTT,CASRPDSSNQPQHF
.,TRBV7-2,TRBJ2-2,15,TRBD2,TGTGCCAGCAGCCGGACTAGCGGATACACCGGGGAGCTGTTTTTT,CASSRTSGYTGELFF
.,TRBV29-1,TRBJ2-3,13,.,TGCAGCGTTTCGGGACCCGGAGGAGATACGCAGTATTTT,CSVSGPGGDTQYF
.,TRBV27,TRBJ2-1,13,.,TGTGTCACGAGTTTGGGGACCTACAATGAGCAGTTCTTC,CVTSLGTYNEQFF
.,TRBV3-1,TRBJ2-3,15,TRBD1,TGTGCCAGCAGCCAAATCGGGACAGGGGGCGATACGCAGTATTTT,CASSQIGTGGDTQYF
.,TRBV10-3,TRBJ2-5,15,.,TGTGCCATCAGTGAGTCGACGGCAAGGACGGAGACCCAGTACTTC,CAISESTARTETQYF
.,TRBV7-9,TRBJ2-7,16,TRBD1,TGTGCCAGCAGCCCTGGACAGGGCGGCTCCTACAATGAGCAGTACTTC,CASSPGQGGSYNEQYF
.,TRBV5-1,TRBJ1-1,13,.,TGCGCCAGCAGCTTCCAGGGGAGCACTGAAGCTTTCTTT,CASSFQGSTEAFF
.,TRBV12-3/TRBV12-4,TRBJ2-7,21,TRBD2,TGTGCCAGCAGCCCAGTTGCCCTAGGACTAGCGGGAGGGTATAACGGGGGCGAGCAGTACTTC,CASSPVALGLAGGYNGGEQYF
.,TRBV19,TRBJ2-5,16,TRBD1,TGTGCCAGTAGTATTGGGACAGAACCTTACCAAGAGACCCAGTACTTC,CASSIGTEPYQETQYF
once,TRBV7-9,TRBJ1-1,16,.,TGTGCCAGCAGCTTAGCGTTCGGGCTAGGACTTGGGACGGCTTTCTTT,CASSLAFGLGLGTAFF
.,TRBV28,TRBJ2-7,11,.,TGTGCCAGCAGTACGTTTGGGGAGCAGTACTTC,CASSTFGEQYF
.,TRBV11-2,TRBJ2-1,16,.,TGTGCCAGCAGCTTAAGCAGAACGAGCTCCTACAATGAGCAGTTCTTC,CASSLSRTSSYNEQFF
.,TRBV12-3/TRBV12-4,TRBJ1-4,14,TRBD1,TGTGCCAGCAGGGGGACAGGGGTGTACGAAAAACTGTTTTTT,CASRGTGVYEKLFF
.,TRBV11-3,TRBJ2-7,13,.,TGTGCCAGCAGCCTAGCGTGGGGCTACGAGCAGTACTTC,CASSLAWGYEQYF
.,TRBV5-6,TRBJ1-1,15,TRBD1,TGTGCCAGCAGCCCGGTTCCGGGACAGGCCAGGGGAGCTTTCTTT,CASSPVPGQARGAFF
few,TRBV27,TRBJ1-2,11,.,TGTGCCAGCCGGAGTAACTATGGCTACACCTTC,CASRSNYGYTF
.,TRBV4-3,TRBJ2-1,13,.,TGCGCCAGCAGCCAAGGCTTCGACAATGAGCAGTTCTTC,CASSQGFDNEQFF
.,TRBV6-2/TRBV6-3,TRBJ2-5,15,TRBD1,TGTGCCAGCAGTTACTCCGGGACAGGGTCCGGGACCCAGTACTTC,CASSYSGTGSGTQYF
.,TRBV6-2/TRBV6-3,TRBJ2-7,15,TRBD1,TGTGCCAGCACGCCCAGACAGGGTTCGGACTACGAGCAGTACTTC,CASTPRQGSDYEQYF